The rows below give T cell receptor beta chains drawn from one sample of a study of T cells after yellow fever vaccination. Each CDR3 protein is one row after TCRdb ran MiXCR on the 5' RACE reads. The data contain 150,000 or so distinct CDR3 sequences, around 8.5% of them singletons. Sequences were derived from CD8+ T cells sorted from PBMCs, sampled 45 days after the yellow fever booster vaccination. Receptors were obtained from a man younger than 30 who received the YFV17D yellow fever vaccine. Each CDR3 is given with its conserved first and last residue. Fields, in order: CDR3 DNA, CDR3 protein, clone size, D gene, J gene, V gene. D genes are given only for firm matches. Clone size is shown for a subset of rows, as once, few, many or a class of expanded clone.

CDR3nt: TGTGCCAGCAGCCTGATAGGAGCCATCCCTGGGGAGACCCAGTACTTC
CDR3aa: CASSLIGAIPGETQYF
abundance: NA
d_gene: NA
j_gene: TRBJ2-5
v_gene: TRBV7-3

CDR3nt: TGTGCCTGGACCACAGGGGTCTCCTACGAGCAGTACTTC
CDR3aa: CAWTTGVSYEQYF
abundance: few
d_gene: TRBD1
j_gene: TRBJ2-7
v_gene: TRBV30

CDR3nt: TGTGCCAGCAGCCGGGACTACCTCACCGGGGAGCTGTTTTTT
CDR3aa: CASSRDYLTGELFF
abundance: NA
d_gene: TRBD2
j_gene: TRBJ2-2
v_gene: TRBV4-2

CDR3nt: TGCGCCAGCAGCTTGGTTCCAGGCTACGAGCAGTACTTC
CDR3aa: CASSLVPGYEQYF
abundance: many
d_gene: NA
j_gene: TRBJ2-7
v_gene: TRBV5-1

CDR3nt: TGCAGTGCTAGAGATACGTGGGGGGCCACAGATACGCAGTATTTT
CDR3aa: CSARDTWGATDTQYF
abundance: NA
d_gene: NA
j_gene: TRBJ2-3
v_gene: TRBV20-1

CDR3nt: TGTGCCAGCAGTCATTACGACAGGGAGGACACTGAAGCTTTCTTT
CDR3aa: CASSHYDREDTEAFF
abundance: many
d_gene: TRBD1
j_gene: TRBJ1-1
v_gene: TRBV6-2/TRBV6-3

CDR3nt: TGTGCCAGCAGCCGACCCGGACCGTTTAGAGCCGGGGAGCTGTTTTTT
CDR3aa: CASSRPGPFRAGELFF
abundance: few
d_gene: NA
j_gene: TRBJ2-2
v_gene: TRBV7-8

CDR3nt: TGTGCCAGCAGGGTCCCAGACTCTGGAAACACCATATATTTT
CDR3aa: CASRVPDSGNTIYF
abundance: NA
d_gene: NA
j_gene: TRBJ1-3
v_gene: TRBV4-2

CDR3nt: TGTGCCACCAGCAGAGACCATACTCTTGCTGGGTCCAGGCAATACTTC
CDR3aa: CATSRDHTLAGSRQYF
abundance: few
d_gene: NA
j_gene: TRBJ2-7
v_gene: TRBV15

CDR3nt: TGTGCCACCAGCAGAGAATCATGGGGGCAAGATACGCAGTATTTT
CDR3aa: CATSRESWGQDTQYF
abundance: few
d_gene: NA
j_gene: TRBJ2-3
v_gene: TRBV15

CDR3nt: TGTGCCAGCCCAAGAGCGCTCTTCTCTGGAAACACCATATATTTT
CDR3aa: CASPRALFSGNTIYF
abundance: few
d_gene: NA
j_gene: TRBJ1-3
v_gene: TRBV18

CDR3nt: TGTGCCAGCACCCTAGACCGGGACCCCGTCCCCTATGGCTACACCTTC
CDR3aa: CASTLDRDPVPYGYTF
abundance: few
d_gene: NA
j_gene: TRBJ1-2
v_gene: TRBV6-1

CDR3nt: TGTGCCAGCAGCACCTCCGGCATGAACTCCTACGAGCAGTACTTC
CDR3aa: CASSTSGMNSYEQYF
abundance: NA
d_gene: NA
j_gene: TRBJ2-7
v_gene: TRBV12-3/TRBV12-4

CDR3nt: TGCAGTGCTAGCTCGGGAAGGGACACCGGGGAGCTGTTTTTT
CDR3aa: CSASSGRDTGELFF
abundance: many
d_gene: NA
j_gene: TRBJ2-2
v_gene: TRBV20-1

CDR3nt: TGTGCCACCGAATGGGGACTAGCGGGCGATGAGCAGTTCTTC
CDR3aa: CATEWGLAGDEQFF
abundance: few
d_gene: TRBD2
j_gene: TRBJ2-1
v_gene: TRBV6-2/TRBV6-3

CDR3nt: TGCGCCAGCAGCCAAAGGAGCACAAGCACAGATACGCAGTATTTT
CDR3aa: CASSQRSTSTDTQYF
abundance: many
d_gene: NA
j_gene: TRBJ2-3
v_gene: TRBV4-1

CDR3nt: TGTGCCAGCAGCGGGGTGGGCGCTGAAGCTTTCTTT
CDR3aa: CASSGVGAEAFF
abundance: NA
d_gene: NA
j_gene: TRBJ1-1
v_gene: TRBV9

CDR3nt: TGCGCCAGCAGCTTCGGACAGGAGCAGTTCTTC
CDR3aa: CASSFGQEQFF
abundance: few
d_gene: NA
j_gene: TRBJ2-1
v_gene: TRBV5-1

CDR3nt: TGTGCCAGCAGCTTAGCGATCGGGGTCTACAATGAGCAGTTCTTC
CDR3aa: CASSLAIGVYNEQFF
abundance: few
d_gene: NA
j_gene: TRBJ2-1
v_gene: TRBV7-2

CDR3nt: TGTGCCAGCAGCCCGACGACGGGGCGGGCGTACACCATATATTTT
CDR3aa: CASSPTTGRAYTIYF
abundance: few
d_gene: NA
j_gene: TRBJ1-3
v_gene: TRBV7-9

CDR3nt: TGTGCCAGCAGCCGTGGACAGGGAGGGACTGAAGCTTTCTTT
CDR3aa: CASSRGQGGTEAFF
abundance: many
d_gene: TRBD1
j_gene: TRBJ1-1
v_gene: TRBV6-2/TRBV6-3

CDR3nt: TGTGCCAGCAGCCAAGTTTTATCGAACACTGAAGCTTTCTTT
CDR3aa: CASSQVLSNTEAFF
abundance: NA
d_gene: NA
j_gene: TRBJ1-1
v_gene: TRBV3-1

CDR3nt: TGTGCCAGCAGCTTAGCGCCACTAGCGGGGGGAGAGACCCAGTACTTC
CDR3aa: CASSLAPLAGGETQYF
abundance: NA
d_gene: TRBD2
j_gene: TRBJ2-5
v_gene: TRBV7-9

CDR3nt: TGTGCCAGCAGTGTAACGGAACTAGATGGCTACACCTTC
CDR3aa: CASSVTELDGYTF
abundance: many
d_gene: NA
j_gene: TRBJ1-2
v_gene: TRBV2

CDR3nt: TGTGCCAGCAGCCAAGGGCCGACCCAGTACTTC
CDR3aa: CASSQGPTQYF
abundance: NA
d_gene: NA
j_gene: TRBJ2-5
v_gene: TRBV3-1

CDR3nt: TGTGCCACCAGTGATTTCGGGGGAGCCGATACGCAGTATTTT
CDR3aa: CATSDFGGADTQYF
abundance: NA
d_gene: NA
j_gene: TRBJ2-3
v_gene: TRBV24-1

CDR3nt: TGCAGCTACTGCGAGGGGAACACTGAAGCTTTCTTT
CDR3aa: CSYCEGNTEAFF
abundance: few
d_gene: NA
j_gene: TRBJ1-1
v_gene: TRBV29-1

CDR3nt: TGTGCCAGCCGAGCCCGGACTAGCGGGGAGGAGACCCAGTACTTC
CDR3aa: CASRARTSGEETQYF
abundance: many
d_gene: TRBD2
j_gene: TRBJ2-5
v_gene: TRBV6-2/TRBV6-3

CDR3nt: TGTGCCAGCAGCTTAGATAGCAAGCTTTACAATGAGCAGTTCTTC
CDR3aa: CASSLDSKLYNEQFF
abundance: NA
d_gene: NA
j_gene: TRBJ2-1
v_gene: TRBV7-9

CDR3nt: TGTGCCAGTAGTATCGGCCTATCCGGCTACACCTTC
CDR3aa: CASSIGLSGYTF
abundance: NA
d_gene: NA
j_gene: TRBJ1-2
v_gene: TRBV19

CDR3nt: TGTGCCAGCAGCCCACGAGGGAAACTAGCGGGGGTCACAGATACGCAGTATTTT
CDR3aa: CASSPRGKLAGVTDTQYF
abundance: NA
d_gene: TRBD2
j_gene: TRBJ2-3
v_gene: TRBV7-9

CDR3nt: TGTGCCAGCAGCTTGGGACAGGGGGAAACCGGGGAGCTGTTTTTT
CDR3aa: CASSLGQGETGELFF
abundance: few
d_gene: TRBD1
j_gene: TRBJ2-2
v_gene: TRBV7-3

CDR3nt: TGTGCCACCCGAGGATCCCGCACAGATACGCAGTATTTT
CDR3aa: CATRGSRTDTQYF
abundance: many
d_gene: NA
j_gene: TRBJ2-3
v_gene: TRBV24-1

CDR3nt: TGTGCCAGCAGTCCCCTTGCGGGGGGGCAGCAAGAGACCCAGTACTTC
CDR3aa: CASSPLAGGQQETQYF
abundance: NA
d_gene: TRBD2
j_gene: TRBJ2-5
v_gene: TRBV27

CDR3nt: TGTGCCACCAGCCCAAGCGGCCGGATCACAGATACGCAGTATTTT
CDR3aa: CATSPSGRITDTQYF
abundance: few
d_gene: NA
j_gene: TRBJ2-3
v_gene: TRBV15

CDR3nt: TGTGCCAGCGAGCTCGGGGATGGTTCACCCCTCCACTTT
CDR3aa: CASELGDGSPLHF
abundance: NA
d_gene: NA
j_gene: TRBJ1-6
v_gene: TRBV7-9

CDR3nt: TGCAGCGCCCGCGACAGGGGGAGCTCCTACGAGCAGTACTTC
CDR3aa: CSARDRGSSYEQYF
abundance: NA
d_gene: TRBD1
j_gene: TRBJ2-7
v_gene: TRBV29-1

CDR3nt: TGTGCCACCAGCAGAGATCTGGGGCAGGGCACAGATACGCAGTATTTT
CDR3aa: CATSRDLGQGTDTQYF
abundance: NA
d_gene: NA
j_gene: TRBJ2-3
v_gene: TRBV15

CDR3nt: TGTGCCATCACCGAGACCGGGACAGGGGGCGATCGGGACATTCAGTACTTC
CDR3aa: CAITETGTGGDRDIQYF
abundance: NA
d_gene: TRBD1
j_gene: TRBJ2-4
v_gene: TRBV10-3

CDR3nt: TGCAGCGTTGAATGGGGGGCCTTTAACTATGGCTACACCTTC
CDR3aa: CSVEWGAFNYGYTF
abundance: few
d_gene: NA
j_gene: TRBJ1-2
v_gene: TRBV29-1

CDR3nt: TGTGCCAGCAGCCACGGCTACACTGAAGCTTTCTTT
CDR3aa: CASSHGYTEAFF
abundance: few
d_gene: NA
j_gene: TRBJ1-1
v_gene: TRBV14

CDR3nt: TGTGCCAGCAGTCCCTTGGGGCAGGCGCAGTATTTT
CDR3aa: CASSPLGQAQYF
abundance: many
d_gene: NA
j_gene: TRBJ2-3
v_gene: TRBV6-5

CDR3nt: TGCGCCAGCAGCCAAACCACAGTAGCTGGGGCCAACGTCCTGACTTTC
CDR3aa: CASSQTTVAGANVLTF
abundance: once
d_gene: NA
j_gene: TRBJ2-6
v_gene: TRBV4-1

CDR3nt: TGTGCCAGCAGCTTAGGGGTACTGCAGGGGAACGATGGCTACACCTTC
CDR3aa: CASSLGVLQGNDGYTF
abundance: NA
d_gene: NA
j_gene: TRBJ1-2
v_gene: TRBV7-6

CDR3nt: TGTGCCAGCAGTCCGGAGGGACTTAGTTATGCAGATACGCAGTATTTT
CDR3aa: CASSPEGLSYADTQYF
abundance: NA
d_gene: NA
j_gene: TRBJ2-3
v_gene: TRBV28